The next 24 T cell receptor beta chains were all read from a single sample in a study of vaccination effects on CD4 cells after COVID-19. ViraFEST assay sequencing came after antigen-specific CD4+ T cells were expanded with viral peptide pools. An approximately 10-day culture period preceded the isolation of CD4+ T cells. It was two doses of either the BNT162b2 or mRNA-1273 vaccine that participants received. Their recognized antigens are unknown. TCRdb's copy holds only in-frame clones and misses some; the assay was immunoSEQ multiplex PCR. Of roughly 27,000 clones listed, approximately 71% were seen once; the top ten hold 9% to 10%. Material: CD4+ T cells from PBMCs cultured with HCoV-NL63 spike peptides, obtained after COVID-19 vaccination. The source is a human donor who received a COVID-19 vaccine.

The rearrangement uses TRBV4-1 and TRBJ2-1; 7 bases align to TRBD2. V shed 1 base and J 5 bases; nucleotides not matched to a gene: 5. In germline, CDR1 is MGHRA, CDR2 YSYEKL. This CDR3 is 15 amino acids long. This chain's CDR3 is CASSQASGPNNEQFF. The DNA of the CDR3 is TGCGCCAGCAGCCAAGCTAGCGGCCCTAACAATGAGCAGTTCTTC.

This sequence joins TRBV6-1 and TRBJ1-1, with 7 positions matching TRBD1. In germline, CDR1 is MNHNS, CDR2 SASEGT. Trimming at V came to 3 bases and at J to 3 bases, leaving 4 bases not matched to a gene. CDR3 length: 14 residues. DNA for the CDR3: TGTGCCAGCAGTGATATACAGGGGTACACTGAAGCTTTCTTT. This sequence encodes CASSDIQGYTEAFF.

The chain joins TRBV27 to TRBJ1-1; D gene uncertain. The CDR3 sequence is 13 residues long. Per germline, CDR1 MNHEY and CDR2 SMNVEV (reference sequence). With 4 bases removed from V and 5 bases from J, the gap between germline ends came to 11 bases. The CDR3 coding sequence is TGTGCCAGCAGTTGGTCACGTCTGACTGAAGCTTTCTTT. This sequence encodes CASSWSRLTEAFF.

This chain uses TRBV27 with TRBJ1-5; no firm D call. With 2 bases removed from V and 3 bases from J, the gap between germline ends came to 11 bases. CDR1 MNHEY and CDR2 SMNVEV come from the germline V gene (reference sequence). The CDR3 has 15 amino acids. This CDR3 reads CASSLGPGPNQPQHF. The DNA of the CDR3 is TGTGCCAGCAGTTTAGGACCGGGCCCCAATCAGCCCCAGCATTTT.

The V and J genes are TRBV6-5 and TRBJ2-3; D is unclear. This CDR3 region has 11 residues. Germline assignment: CDR1 MNHEY and CDR2 SVGAGI. The germline V and J ends were trimmed by 4 bases and 6 bases, with 5 bases remaining between them. CDR3 loop: CASSSADTQYF. Written as DNA, the CDR3 is TGTGCCAGCAGTTCAGCGGATACGCAGTATTTT.

This clone was counted between two and nine times. The chain employs TRBV5-1 and TRBJ2-2; a weak D match, TRBD1 (6 bases). The CDR3 spans 14 residues. The germline V gene encodes CDR1 SGHRS and CDR2 YFSETQ. V gave up 3 bases and J gave up 9 bases, with 15 bases separating them. The CDR3 coding sequence is TGCGCCAGCAGCTCGGACAGTGACGACCGGGAGCTGTTTTTT. Translated: CASSSDSDDRELFF.

This clone occurred a few times. The chain combines TRBV19 with TRBJ1-5; perhaps TRBD1 as D (6 bases). The CDR3 is 12 amino acids. Germline loops: CDR1 LNHDA, CDR2 SQIVND (reference sequence). This CDR3 is CVTTGNNQPQHF. Written as DNA, the CDR3 is TGTGTAACTACAGGGAACAATCAGCCCCAGCATTTT.

This clone was recorded a few times. The rearrangement links TRBV5-1 to TRBJ1-1; 7 bases are shared with TRBD1. From germline, CDR1 is SGHRS and CDR2 YFSETQ. There are 15 residues in the CDR3. V lost 4 bases to trimming and J lost 3 bases; unmatched junction nucleotides: 9. The CDR3 bases are TGCGCCAGCAGCGCCCACGAGAGGGGGCACACTGAAGCTTTCTTT. As protein: CASSAHERGHTEAFF.

V gene TRBV5-6 combines with J gene TRBJ1-2, with D hard to call. V shed 1 base and J shed 4 bases, with 11 bases lying between them. CDR3 length: 14 amino acids. The germline CDR1 and CDR2 sequences are SGHDT and YYEEEE. CDR3 coding DNA: TGTGCCAGCAGCTTGTATGACCTGGGCTATGGCTACACCTTC. This sequence encodes CASSLYDLGYGYTF.

V is TRBV18 and J is TRBJ2-1, with TRBD1 matching over 9 bases. The CDR3 is 21 residues long. Germline trimming cut 2 bases from V and 0 bases from J; bases unmatched to any gene: 17. The germline CDR1 and CDR2 sequences are KGHSH and LQKENI. CDR3 amino acids: CASSPIYGTGTAGSSYNEQFF. CDR3 in DNA: TGTGCCAGCTCACCAATCTATGGGACAGGGACGGCGGGGAGCTCCTACAATGAGCAGTTCTTC.

V and J are TRBV6-6 and TRBJ2-2, with 7 bases aligning to TRBD2. Germline assignment: CDR1 MNHNY and CDR2 SVGAGI (reference sequence). The length of the CDR3 is 13 residues. V shed 7 bases and J 5 bases; nucleotides not matched to a gene: 4. The CDR3 DNA is TGTGCCAGCAATAACGGGAGGACCGGGGAGCTGTTTTTT. This encodes CASNNGRTGELFF.

This chain joins TRBV2 and TRBJ2-1; 9 nucleotides align to TRBD2. The CDR3 is 14 amino acids. V lost 2 bases to trimming and J lost 8 bases; unmatched junction nucleotides: 4. Germline V gene lookup returns CDR1 SNHLY and CDR2 FYNNEI. CDR3 sequence: CASSERGRVDEQFF. The CDR3, as DNA: TGTGCCAGCAGTGAACGCGGGAGGGTCGATGAGCAGTTCTTC.

The chain is built from TRBV5-1 and TRBJ2-2; TRBD1 might be the D (5 bases). CDR1 and CDR2 from the germline V gene are SGHRS and YFSETQ. V was clipped by 3 bases and J by 0 bases, with 9 bases between them. The CDR3 is made up of 15 amino acids. CDR3 DNA: TGCGCCAGCAGCTGGGGCGGTTCGAACACCGGGGAGCTGTTTTTT. It codes for CASSWGGSNTGELFF. Complete variable domain (other parts from reference TRBV5-1 and TRBJ2-2): KAGVTQTPRYLIKTRGQQVTLSCSPISGHRSVSWYQQTPGQGLQFLFEYFSETQRNKGNFPGRFSGRQFSNSRSEMNVSTLELGDSALYLCASSWGGSNTGELFFGEGSRLTVL.

This chain links TRBV7-9 with TRBJ1-1; TRBD1 matches 7 bases. The CDR3 has 12 amino acids. The V segment lost 1 base and the J segment 7 bases; nucleotides outside the gene matches: 0. CDR1 and CDR2 from the germline V gene are SEHNR and FQNEAQ (reference sequence). CDR3 DNA sequence: TGTGCCAGCAGCTTAGGACAGGGTGAAGCTTTCTTT. Translation: CASSLGQGEAFF.

The chain uses TRBV6-4 and TRBJ2-1, with 7 nucleotides matching TRBD1. In germline, CDR1 is MRHNA, CDR2 SNTAGT. Trimming removed 2 bases from V and 7 bases from J; junction bases left unmatched: 11. The CDR3 runs 16 residues. The chain's CDR3 is CASSDRLTGLYNEQFF. CDR3 sequence (DNA): TGTGCCAGCAGTGACCGCTTGACAGGGCTCTATAATGAGCAGTTCTTC.

This chain joins TRBV7-9 and TRBJ2-1; possible D gene TRBD2, 6 bases. CDR3 size: 15 residues. Germline values: CDR1 SEHNR, CDR2 FQNEAQ (reference sequence). The V gene lost 2 bases and the J gene lost 8 bases, with 16 bases spanning the gap. CDR3 loop: CASSLTGSTLDEQFF. The CDR3 DNA sequence: TGTGCCAGCAGCTTAACCGGGAGCACCCTCGATGAGCAGTTCTTC.

This clone has a handful of counts. The V call is TRBV9, the J call TRBJ2-1; TRBD2 aligns across 9 bases. The germline CDR1 and CDR2 sequences are SGDLS and YYNGEE. The CDR3 loop spans 15 amino acids. Trimming at V came to 0 bases and at J to 9 bases, leaving 7 bases not matched to a gene. The DNA for the CDR3 is TGTGCCAGCAGCGTAGCCCAGCGGGGGGCGGGTGAGCAGTTCTTC. Amino acid sequence: CASSVAQRGAGEQFF.

The chain is built from TRBV4-1 and TRBJ1-5, with TRBD1 as a possible D gene (6 bases). The CDR3 loop spans 16 amino acids. The germline gives CDR1 MGHRA, CDR2 YSYEKL. Trimming shortened V by 1 base and J by 4 bases, and 14 bases separated the two germline ends. CDR3 DNA sequence: TGCGCCAGCAGCCAAGTGGTCGGGCAGGGGAATCAGCCCCAGCATTTT. This gives the protein CASSQVVGQGNQPQHF.

The chain joins TRBV3-1 (or the pseudogene TRBV3-2) to TRBJ2-7; TRBD2 agrees at 8 bases. CDR1 is LGHDT, CDR2 YNNKEL, per germline (reference sequence). The V segment lost 2 bases and the J segment 5 bases; nucleotides outside the gene matches: 5. The CDR3 loop spans 14 amino acids. CDR3 coding DNA: TGTGCCAGCAGCCAAAGGACTAGCAGGCACGAGCAGTACTTC. Amino acids: CASSQRTSRHEQYF.

The V and J genes are TRBV5-1 and TRBJ2-1, with D possibly TRBD2 on 5 matching bases. Trimming took off 0 bases at V and 4 bases at J, with 11 bases between the two ends. In germline, CDR1 is SGHRS, CDR2 YFSETQ. The CDR3 has 15 amino acids. Here the CDR3 reads CASSLATRGYNEQFF. CDR3 DNA sequence: TGCGCCAGCAGCTTGGCAACTAGAGGATACAATGAGCAGTTCTTC.

The V call is TRBV3-1 (or the pseudogene TRBV3-2), the J call TRBJ2-1; 7 bases are shared with TRBD2. Trimming took 2 bases from V and 0 from J; bases not matched to a gene: 4. CDR1 and CDR2 from the germline V gene are LGHDT and YNNKEL (reference sequence). This CDR3 comprises 16 residues. Here the CDR3 DNA reads TGTGCCAGCAGCCAATCCGGGGGGAGCTCCTACAATGAGCAGTTCTTC. As protein: CASSQSGGSSYNEQFF.

The chain links TRBV11-3 to TRBJ1-4, with a possible D match to TRBD1 (6 bases). The CDR3 is 14 amino acids. V dropped 3 bases and J dropped 8 bases, with 13 bases sitting between them. Germline CDR1 reads SGHNT; CDR2 reads YENEEA. The CDR3 bases are TGTGCCAGCAGCTTTGGGGAGGGGGAAGAAAAACTGTTTTTT. Residues: CASSFGEGEEKLFF.

The CDR3 region is CASSYLTGRRDTQYF. CDR3 bases: TGTGCCAGCAGTTACCTGACAGGGAGGAGGGATACGCAGTATTTT. This chain links TRBV6-5 with TRBJ2-3; tentative D call: TRBD1 (7 bases). The germline V gene encodes CDR1 MNHEY and CDR2 SVGAGI. The V gene lost 2 bases and the J gene lost 6 bases, with 15 bases spanning the gap. The CDR3 is made up of 15 amino acids.

This clone was counted only a few times. The V gene is TRBV4-1, the J gene TRBJ2-7; 13 bases map to TRBD2. CDR1 and CDR2 from the germline V gene are MGHRA and YSYEKL. The CDR3 consists of 16 residues. V shed 5 bases and J 6 bases; nucleotides not matched to a gene: 10. The CDR3 DNA is TGCGCCAGCAGCGCATCCGGGACTAGCGGGACCCTCGAGCAGTACTTC. Residues: CASSASGTSGTLEQYF.